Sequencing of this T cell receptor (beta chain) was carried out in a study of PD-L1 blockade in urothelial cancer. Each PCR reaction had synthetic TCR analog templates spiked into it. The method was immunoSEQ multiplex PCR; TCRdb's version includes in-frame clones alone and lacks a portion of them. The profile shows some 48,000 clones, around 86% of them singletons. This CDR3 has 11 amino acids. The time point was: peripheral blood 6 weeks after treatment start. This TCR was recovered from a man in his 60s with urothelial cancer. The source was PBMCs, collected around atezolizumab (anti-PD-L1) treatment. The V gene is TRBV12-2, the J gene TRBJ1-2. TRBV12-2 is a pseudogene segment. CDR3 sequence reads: CARRGCGGYTF. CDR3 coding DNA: TGTGCGAGGAGGGGTTGTGGTGGCTACACCTTC.